This T cell receptor beta chain was identified during a study of blood T cell repertoires in COVID-19 (TCRdb year 2020). At the level of the whole study: Collaborator samples came from the United States, Italy and Spain and covered acute and convalescent phases of COVID-19. Deeply sampled blood TCRbeta repertoires from subjects exposed to, actively infected with, or recovered from COVID-19 were included in the dataset. The repertoires were released in a freely available public database meant as a resource for research on the immune response to SARS-CoV-2. The material from the prospective study consisted of cDNA or gDNA derived from T cells, B-cell-depleted T cells, or PBMCs. Nearly every sample came with metadata listing a de-identified subject ID, COVID-19 status, age in years and sex. HLA class I and class II types, where available, came from metadata supplied by the sample provider rather than from assay-based typing. Samples came from the ongoing ImmuneRACE study (first 160 participants) plus 1,254 subjects from 6 global collaborators. What the authors observed across the whole study: How much clinical and demographic metadata was included differed by source and by participant, and the metadata was provided uncurated.

Turning to this clone: It lacks a known antigen. The input lacks base qualities; no much larger clone sits a single base away.

V lost 0 bases and J lost 7 bases, and the count of bases not matched to a germline gene is 5. CDR1 and CDR2 are drawn from the germline V gene (reference sequence): SEHNR, FQNEAQ. The CDR3 covers 14 residues, taking in both the cysteine and the phenylalanine. Only the CDR3 DNA is retained, 42 bases long and in frame from the first base. TCRbeta CDR3 regions were amplified from genomic DNA by means of the immunoSEQ Assay, a bias-controlled multiplex PCR. On the study's bioinformatics: Nucleated cell counts per sample were estimated from amplification of reference gene primers within the assay. Sequence reads were collapsed and filtered to measure the absolute abundance of every unique TCRbeta CDR3 rearrangement. For each sample, productive Simpson clonality was calculated as the square root of Simpson's diversity index over productive rearrangements. TCRdb mirrors the immuneACCESS table, restricted to in-frame sequences. Some clones are absent from its copies; in checked studies, under half trace to an unresolved V gene, and the reason for the others is unknown. V, J and clone size reflect that table, while D and trimming were determined from the DNA. In this sample the table shows some 100,000 clones, around 93% of which occur a single time. The top ten constitute about 18% of the sample.

Whole blood was collected in K2EDTA tubes by collaborating institutions according to the institutions' own protocols. Collaborator samples were shipped for TCRbeta analysis as frozen whole blood, isolated PBMCs, or DNA extracted from either sample type. The sample comprised peripheral blood. This clonotype was sampled from a man aged 45 to 65 with acute or convalescent COVID-19. The chain uses TRBV7-9 and TRBJ1-1, and 7 junctional nucleotides match TRBD1. The CDR3 protein: CASSLAQQGSEAFF. Read as DNA, the sequence is TGTGCCAGCAGCTTAGCCCAACAGGGGAGTGAAGCTTTCTTT.